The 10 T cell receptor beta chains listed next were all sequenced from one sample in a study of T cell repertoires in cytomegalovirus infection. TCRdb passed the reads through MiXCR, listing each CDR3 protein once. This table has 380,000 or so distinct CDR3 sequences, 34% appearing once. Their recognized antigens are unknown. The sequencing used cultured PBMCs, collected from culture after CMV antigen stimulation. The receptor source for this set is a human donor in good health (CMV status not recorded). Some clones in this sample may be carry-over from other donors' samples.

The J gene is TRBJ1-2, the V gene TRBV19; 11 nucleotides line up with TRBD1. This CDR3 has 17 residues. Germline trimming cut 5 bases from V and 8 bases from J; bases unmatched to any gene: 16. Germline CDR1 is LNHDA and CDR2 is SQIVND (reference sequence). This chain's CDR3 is CASSPRTGGARSRGYTF. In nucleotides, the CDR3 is TGTGCCAGTAGTCCCCGGACAGGGGGCGCAAGGAGTAGAGGCTACACCTTC.

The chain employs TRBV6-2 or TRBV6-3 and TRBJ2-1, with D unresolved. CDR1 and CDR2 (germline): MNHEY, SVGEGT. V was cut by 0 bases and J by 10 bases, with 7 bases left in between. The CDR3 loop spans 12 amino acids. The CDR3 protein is CASSYSGPEQFF. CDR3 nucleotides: TGTGCCAGCAGTTACTCGGGCCCGGAGCAGTTCTTC.

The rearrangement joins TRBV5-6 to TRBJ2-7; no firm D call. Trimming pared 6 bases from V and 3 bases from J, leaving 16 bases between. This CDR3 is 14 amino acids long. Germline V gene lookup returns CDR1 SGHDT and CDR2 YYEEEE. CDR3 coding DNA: TGTGCCAGCACCCCGCAGGTGGGTGGCTACGAGCAGTACTTC. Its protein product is CASTPQVGGYEQYF.

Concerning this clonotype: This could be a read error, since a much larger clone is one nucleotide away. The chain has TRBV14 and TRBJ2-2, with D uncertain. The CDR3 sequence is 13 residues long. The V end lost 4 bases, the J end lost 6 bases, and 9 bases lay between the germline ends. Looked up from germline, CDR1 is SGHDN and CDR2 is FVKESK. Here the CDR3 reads CASSPRWAGELFF. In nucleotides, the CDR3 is TGTGCCAGCAGCCCCCGTTGGGCCGGGGAGCTGTTTTTT.

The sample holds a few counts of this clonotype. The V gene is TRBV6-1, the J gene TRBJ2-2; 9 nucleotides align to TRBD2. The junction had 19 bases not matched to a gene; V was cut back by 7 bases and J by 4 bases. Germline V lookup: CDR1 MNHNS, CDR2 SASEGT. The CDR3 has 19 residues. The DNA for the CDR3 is TGTGCCAGCACTCCTCGGACTAGCGCCTTTTTGGGGCTCACCGGGGAGCTGTTTTTT. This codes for CASTPRTSAFLGLTGELFF.

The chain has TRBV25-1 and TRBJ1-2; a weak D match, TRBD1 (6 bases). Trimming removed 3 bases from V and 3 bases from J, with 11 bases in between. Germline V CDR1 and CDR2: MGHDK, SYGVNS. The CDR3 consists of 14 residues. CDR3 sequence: CASSEEGGYYGYTF. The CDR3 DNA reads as TGTGCCAGCAGTGAGGAGGGGGGCTACTATGGCTACACCTTC.

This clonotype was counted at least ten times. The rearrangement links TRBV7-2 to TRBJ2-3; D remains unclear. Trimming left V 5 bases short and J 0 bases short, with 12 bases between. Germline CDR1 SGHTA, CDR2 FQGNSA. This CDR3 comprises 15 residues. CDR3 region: CASSRRLYSTDTQYF. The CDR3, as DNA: TGTGCCAGCAGCCGTAGACTGTACAGCACAGATACGCAGTATTTT.

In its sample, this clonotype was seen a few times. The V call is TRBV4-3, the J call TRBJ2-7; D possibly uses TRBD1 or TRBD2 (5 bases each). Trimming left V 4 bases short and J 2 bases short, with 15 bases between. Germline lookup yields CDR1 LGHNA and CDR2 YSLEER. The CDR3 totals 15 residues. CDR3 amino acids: CASSLTRDGPYEQYF. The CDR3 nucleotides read TGCGCCAGCAGCCTAACCCGGGACGGGCCCTACGAGCAGTACTTC.

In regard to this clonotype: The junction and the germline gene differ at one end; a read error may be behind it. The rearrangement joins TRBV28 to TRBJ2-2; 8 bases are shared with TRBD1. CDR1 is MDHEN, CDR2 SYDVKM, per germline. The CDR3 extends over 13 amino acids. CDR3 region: CGSTGANTGELFF. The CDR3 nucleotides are TGCGGATCGACAGGGGCCAACACCGGGGAGCTGTTTTTT.

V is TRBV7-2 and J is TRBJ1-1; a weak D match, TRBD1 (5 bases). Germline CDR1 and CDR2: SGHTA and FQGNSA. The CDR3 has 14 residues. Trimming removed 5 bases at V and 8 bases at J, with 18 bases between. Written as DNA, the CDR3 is TGTGCCAGCAGCCCCACGACAGCGTTTTTCGAAGCTTTCTTT. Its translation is CASSPTTAFFEAFF.